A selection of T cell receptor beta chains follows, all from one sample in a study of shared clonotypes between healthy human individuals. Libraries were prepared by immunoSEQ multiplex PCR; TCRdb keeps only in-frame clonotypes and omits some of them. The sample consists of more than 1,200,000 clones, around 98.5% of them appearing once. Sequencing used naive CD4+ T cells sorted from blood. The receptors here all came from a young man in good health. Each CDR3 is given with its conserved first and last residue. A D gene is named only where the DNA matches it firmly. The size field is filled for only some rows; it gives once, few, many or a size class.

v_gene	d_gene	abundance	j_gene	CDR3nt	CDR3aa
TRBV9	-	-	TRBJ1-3	TGTGCCAGCAGCGTAGATGCTTACTCTGGAAACACCATATATTTT	CASSVDAYSGNTIYF
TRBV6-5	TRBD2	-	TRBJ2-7	TGTGCCAGCAGTTACGGGGCTAGCGGATTCTCCTACGAGCAGTACTTC	CASSYGASGFSYEQYF
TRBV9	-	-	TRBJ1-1	TGTGCCAGCAGCGTAGGATCAGGGAACCCGAACACTGAAGCTTTCTTT	CASSVGSGNPNTEAFF
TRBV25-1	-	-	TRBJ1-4	TGTGCCAGCAGTGAGAACAGCTTCCCGAATGAAAAACTGTTTTTT	CASSENSFPNEKLFF
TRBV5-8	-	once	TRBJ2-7	TGTGCCAGCAGCCCAACCTGGCGGGGACAGAGTGCCTACGAGCAGTACTTC	CASSPTWRGQSAYEQYF
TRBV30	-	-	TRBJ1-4	TGTGCCTGGACCCTAGGGGCGGGAACTGAAAAACTGTTTTTT	CAWTLGAGTEKLFF
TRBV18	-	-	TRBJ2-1	TGTGCCAGCTCACTTATGGTAGCGGACTACAATGAGCAGTTCTTC	CASSLMVADYNEQFF
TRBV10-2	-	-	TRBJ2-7	TGCGCCAGCTCAGCTGAATTGGTGCGGTACGAGCAGTACTTC	CASSAELVRYEQYF
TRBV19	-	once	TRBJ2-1	TGTGCCAGTAGTATATCTAGCGAGTTGGATGAGCAGTTCTTC	CASSISSELDEQFF
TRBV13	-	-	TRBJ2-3	TGTGCCAGCAGCTCCTACAAGAACACAGATACGCAGTATTTT	CASSSYKNTDTQYF
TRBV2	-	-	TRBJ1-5	TGTGCCAGCAGATACACAAGTAGCAATCAGCCCCAGCATTTT	CASRYTSSNQPQHF
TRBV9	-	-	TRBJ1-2	TGTGCCAGCAGCGTAGATCCACTAGACTCTAACTATGGCTACACCTTC	CASSVDPLDSNYGYTF
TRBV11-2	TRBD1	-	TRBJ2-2	TGTGCCAGCAGCTCACTTTTTGGGACAGGGGGAAGTTTCGGGGAGCTGTTTTTT	CASSSLFGTGGSFGELFF
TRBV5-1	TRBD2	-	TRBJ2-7	TGCGCCAGCAGCTTCCGGGAGGACTACGAGCAGTACTTC	CASSFREDYEQYF
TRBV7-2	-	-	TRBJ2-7	TGTGCCAGCAGCCCGGGACGGCTTTACGAGCAGTACTTC	CASSPGRLYEQYF
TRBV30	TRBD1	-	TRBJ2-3	TGTGCCTGGAGTGGGGACAGGGGAGTGTCAGATACGCAGTATTTT	CAWSGDRGVSDTQYF
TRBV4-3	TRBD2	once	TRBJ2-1	TGCGCCAGCAGCCAAGGTTTAAGCGGGAGCCTTTATGAGCAGTTCTTC	CASSQGLSGSLYEQFF
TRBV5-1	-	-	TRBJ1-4	TGCGCCAGCAGCACGACAGGTGCTGGGGCTAATGAAAAACTGTTTTTT	CASSTTGAGANEKLFF
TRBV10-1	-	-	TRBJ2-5	TGCGCCACGGCCAAGAGTAATTCGGACCAAGAGACCCAGTACTTC	CATAKSNSDQETQYF
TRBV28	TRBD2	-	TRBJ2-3	TGTGCCAGCAGTTCCTTAGCGGGAGAATCAGATACGCAGTATTTT	CASSSLAGESDTQYF
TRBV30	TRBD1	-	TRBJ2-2	TGTGCCTGGAGTCTCCGGGACAGGGGGACCGGGGAGCTGTTTTTT	CAWSLRDRGTGELFF
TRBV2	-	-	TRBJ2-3	TGTGCCAGCAGTTTGGACAGTTATAGCACAGATACGCAGTATTTT	CASSLDSYSTDTQYF
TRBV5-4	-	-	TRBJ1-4	TGTGCCAGCAGCTGGGGATCTGGTGAAAAACTGTTTTTT	CASSWGSGEKLFF
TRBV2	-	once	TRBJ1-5	TGTGCCAGCATGGTGGAGACAGGCGTTTATAGCAATCAGCCCCAGCATTTT	CASMVETGVYSNQPQHF